The 25 T cell receptor beta chains below all came from one sample that was sequenced in a study of blood T cell repertoires in COVID-19 (dated by TCRdb to 2018 to 2021). Library preparation was by the immunoSEQ multiplex PCR assay. Not all clones reach the TCRdb copy of this immuneACCESS table, which keeps in-frame sequences only. Checked studies attribute under half of the gap to unresolved V genes and leave the rest unexplained. Across this sample there are 360,000 or so clones, with nearly 90% seen only once. The top ten clones comprise about 1.7% of the sample. Sequenced material: PBMCs or T cells enriched from blood (not recorded which). The receptors were gathered from a woman in her twenties or thirties who had recovered from COVID-19.

The V gene is TRBV30, the J gene TRBJ1-2; TRBD1 is a possible D gene (6 bases). Germline loops: CDR1 GTSNPN, CDR2 SVGIG (reference sequence). The CDR3 extends over 11 amino acids. Trimming removed 7 bases from V and 7 bases from J, with 13 bases in between. The chain's CDR3 is CAFQTGFGYTF. The CDR3 DNA reads TGTGCCTTCCAGACAGGATTTGGCTACACCTTC.

J is TRBJ1-2 and V is TRBV6-5; tentative D call: TRBD1 (6 bases). The CDR3 totals 13 residues. Germline assignment: CDR1 MNHEY and CDR2 SVGAGI. Trimming removed 6 bases from V and 6 bases from J, with 14 bases in between. The CDR3 DNA reads as TGTGCCAGCAGCGCCCCGACAGGAGATGGCTACACCTTC. Translated, it gives CASSAPTGDGYTF.

The chain links TRBV7-9 to TRBJ1-5; TRBD1 is a possible D gene (5 bases). Germline V gives CDR1 SEHNR, CDR2 FQNEAQ (reference sequence). This CDR3 region has 16 residues. The V end was cut by 1 base, the J end by 1 base, with 11 bases between. CDR3 DNA: TGTGCCAGCAGCTTAGGTCCAGGGCGGAGCAATCAGCCCCAGCATTTT. This translates into CASSLGPGRSNQPQHF. The full variable domain, with the rest looked up from reference TRBV7-9 and TRBJ1-5, is DTGVSQNPRHKITKRGQNVTFRCDPISEHNRLYWYRQTLGQGPEFLTYFQNEAQLEKSRLLSDRFSAERPKGSFSTLEIQRTEQGDSAMYLCASSLGPGRSNQPQHFGDGTRLSIL.

This clone was recorded a few times. The rearrangement links TRBV27 to TRBJ2-7; D is ambiguous. The CDR3 extends over 14 amino acids. Germline assignment: CDR1 MNHEY and CDR2 SMNVEV (reference sequence). V shed 5 bases and J shed 7 bases, with 18 bases lying between them. The CDR3 DNA follows: TGTGCCAGCAGTAACGAGTCTCCTTTCGAGGAGCAGTACTTC. It yields the protein CASSNESPFEEQYF.

The J gene is TRBJ2-3, the V gene TRBV6-2 or TRBV6-3; 10 bases match TRBD2. V shed 0 bases, J shed 4 bases, and the junction held 10 bases outside the gene matches. This CDR3 region has 18 residues. Germline V gene lookup returns CDR1 MNHEY and CDR2 SVGEGT. The CDR3 here is CASSYSRVGLAGADTQYF. The CDR3 DNA sequence: TGTGCCAGCAGTTACTCGAGGGTTGGGCTAGCGGGAGCAGATACGCAGTATTTT.

This chain joins TRBV5-1 and TRBJ2-5; the match to TRBD2 covers 9 bases. This CDR3 comprises 15 residues. V lost 2 bases and J lost 5; bases outside the gene matches: 7. The germline gives CDR1 SGHRS, CDR2 YFSETQ. The CDR3 DNA reads as TGCGCCAGCAGCTTAGCGGGAGGCCATATGGAGACCCAGTACTTC. Protein sequence: CASSLAGGHMETQYF.

The CDR3 protein is CASSQEGLAGNEQFF. The CDR3 DNA is TGCGCCAGCAGCCAAGAGGGACTAGCGGGGAATGAGCAGTTCTTC. This sequence joins TRBV4-3 and TRBJ2-1; 13 bases map to TRBD2. The CDR3 is 15 residues long. J was trimmed by 7 bases and V by 0 bases; bases with no gene match: 0. CDR1 and CDR2 (germline): LGHNA, YSLEER.

The rearrangement uses TRBV9 and TRBJ2-1; D is unresolved. V was shortened by 3 bases and J by 2 bases, with 12 bases between the two germline ends. Germline CDR1 SGDLS, CDR2 YYNGEE. The CDR3 has 15 amino acids. CDR3 loop: CASSAKRETYNEQFF. The CDR3 DNA is TGTGCCAGCAGCGCTAAGCGTGAGACCTACAATGAGCAGTTCTTC. Drawing the rest from reference TRBV9 and TRBJ2-1, the complete variable domain is DSGVTQTPKHLITATGQRVTLRCSPRSGDLSVYWYQQSLDQGLQFLIQYYNGEERAKGNILERFSAQQFPDLHSELNLSSLELGDSALYFCASSAKRETYNEQFFGPGTRLTVL.

The chain is built from TRBV3-1 (or the pseudogene TRBV3-2) and TRBJ1-5; tentative D call: TRBD1 (6 bases). V shed 0 bases and J shed 3 bases, with 12 bases lying between them. The germline CDR1 and CDR2 sequences are LGHDT and YNNKEL (reference sequence). The CDR3 is made up of 16 amino acids. The CDR3 DNA reads TGTGCCAGCAGCCAAGACCCCAGGGGTAACAATCAGCCCCAGCATTTT. Amino acid sequence: CASSQDPRGNNQPQHF.

The chain recombines TRBV5-1 with TRBJ1-2, with D unclear. Germline-derived CDR1 and CDR2 are SGHRS and YFSETQ. The CDR3 is 14 amino acids. Trimming pared 4 bases from V and 4 bases from J, leaving 14 bases between. CDR3 nucleotides: TGCGCCAGCAGCATGACCCCCGCGGGCTATGGCTACACCTTC. It specifies CASSMTPAGYGYTF.

The rearrangement links TRBV20-1 to TRBJ1-1; TRBD1 matches at 9 bases. The CDR3 sequence is 11 residues long. From germline, CDR1 is DFQATT and CDR2 SNEGSKA (reference sequence). The J segment lost 10 bases and the V segment lost 8 bases, leaving 8 bases of the junction unmatched. The CDR3 protein is CSSEGTGLAFF. The CDR3 nucleotides read TGCAGTTCTGAGGGGACAGGGTTAGCTTTCTTT.

V and J are TRBV5-1 and TRBJ1-2; no definite D call. The germline CDR1 and CDR2 sequences are SGHRS and YFSETQ. This CDR3 contains 14 residues. Trimming removed 0 bases at V and 5 bases at J, with 11 bases between. CDR3 in amino acids: CASSLASGLYGYTF. The CDR3, as DNA: TGCGCCAGCAGCTTGGCCTCAGGTTTATATGGCTACACCTTC. The full variable domain, its missing parts supplied by reference TRBV5-1 and TRBJ1-2, is KAGVTQTPRYLIKTRGQQVTLSCSPISGHRSVSWYQQTPGQGLQFLFEYFSETQRNKGNFPGRFSGRQFSNSRSEMNVSTLELGDSALYLCASSLASGLYGYTFGSGTRLTVV.

The chain uses TRBV29-1 and TRBJ2-7; a weak D match, TRBD1 (7 bases). In germline, CDR1 is SQVTM, CDR2 ANQGSEA. Trimming shortened V by 1 base and J by 6 bases, and 13 bases separated the two germline ends. The length of the CDR3 is 13 residues. The CDR3 region is CSVEVRQGGEQYF. In nucleotides, the CDR3 is TGCAGCGTTGAAGTTCGGCAGGGGGGCGAGCAGTACTTC.

The chain couples TRBV6-1 to TRBJ2-3, with 8 bases lining up with TRBD2. This CDR3 spans 16 amino acids. Trimming at V came to 4 bases and at J to 0 bases, leaving 6 bases not matched to a gene. The germline CDR1 and CDR2 sequences are MNHNS and SASEGT. CDR3 amino acids: CASSVISGMSTDTQYF. Here the CDR3 DNA reads TGTGCCAGCAGTGTTATTAGCGGGATGAGCACAGATACGCAGTATTTT.

The J gene is TRBJ1-1, the V gene TRBV29-1, with TRBD1 identical over 7 bases. The CDR3 contains 15 residues. J was trimmed by 0 bases and V by 6 bases; bases with no gene match: 10. CDR1 and CDR2 from the germline V gene are SQVTM and ANQGSEA. CDR3 sequence (DNA): TGCAGCGTGGGTAGAGGGGGCCCGATGAACACTGAAGCTTTCTTT. Translating it yields CSVGRGGPMNTEAFF.

V is TRBV19 and J is TRBJ1-6, with D tentatively TRBD1 (5 bases). The V gene lost 5 bases and the J gene lost 6 bases, with 11 bases spanning the gap. Germline V CDR1 and CDR2: LNHDA, SQIVND (reference sequence). The CDR3 consists of 14 residues. The CDR3 DNA sequence: TGTGCCAGTAGTCAGACAGCTCCTAATTCACCCCTCCACTTT. Its translation: CASSQTAPNSPLHF.

The V gene is TRBV7-8, the J gene TRBJ2-7, with TRBD2 matching 11 bases. This CDR3 comprises 15 residues. The V gene's germline CDR1 is SGHVS and CDR2 FQNEAQ. V was clipped by 5 bases and J by 3 bases; unmatched bases: 6. The CDR3 nucleotides read TGTGCCAGCAGCCATACTAGCGGGAGTATCTACGAGCAGTACTTC. Its translation is CASSHTSGSIYEQYF.

The chain is built from TRBV20-1 and TRBJ1-2, with D unresolved. The CDR3 extends over 12 amino acids. Germline assignment: CDR1 DFQATT and CDR2 SNEGSKA (reference sequence). V was shortened by 3 bases and J by 7 bases, with 12 bases between the two germline ends. CDR3: CSASNRVLGYTF. The CDR3 coding sequence is TGCAGTGCTAGTAACAGAGTACTTGGCTACACCTTC.

CDR3: CASSSAGGPYNEQFF. The CDR3 DNA is TGTGCCAGCAGTTCTGCGGGGGGGCCCTACAATGAGCAGTTCTTC. The V gene is TRBV6-5, the J gene TRBJ2-1; 9 nucleotides line up with TRBD2. The length of the CDR3 is 15 residues. V was pared by 4 bases and J by 2 bases, with 3 bases of the junction left unmatched. Germline CDR1 and CDR2: MNHEY and SVGAGI.

The chain has TRBV9 and TRBJ1-1, with 8 positions matching TRBD1. Per the germline V gene, CDR1 is SGDLS and CDR2 is YYNGEE. The CDR3 totals 15 residues. V lost 2 bases, J lost 0 bases, and 3 bases stayed unmatched. The CDR3 loop is CASSVGTGVNTEAFF. CDR3 nucleotide sequence: TGTGCCAGCAGCGTGGGGACAGGAGTGAACACTGAAGCTTTCTTT.

This sequence joins TRBV7-9 and TRBJ2-7; 7 nucleotides agree with TRBD1. This CDR3 is built from 14 residues. J was trimmed by 2 bases and V by 4 bases; bases with no gene match: 5. Looked up from germline, CDR1 is SEHNR and CDR2 is FQNEAQ (reference sequence). Written as DNA, the CDR3 is TGTGCCAGCAGCTCCCCGACAGGGACCTACGAGCAGTACTTC. Translated: CASSSPTGTYEQYF. The variable domain in full, completed from reference TRBV7-9 and TRBJ2-7, reads DTGVSQNPRHKITKRGQNVTFRCDPISEHNRLYWYRQTLGQGPEFLTYFQNEAQLEKSRLLSDRFSAERPKGSFSTLEIQRTEQGDSAMYLCASSSPTGTYEQYFGPGTRLTVT.

CDR3 sequence: CASSGDSSYEQYF. CDR3 in DNA: TGTGCCAGTAGTGGTGACAGTTCCTACGAGCAGTACTTC. The chain has TRBV19 and TRBJ2-7; D might be TRBD1 (5 bases). Germline CDR1 and CDR2: LNHDA and SQIVND (reference sequence). The CDR3 spans 13 residues. Trimming pared 5 bases from V and 1 base from J, leaving 9 bases between.

This clone has only a few counts. V gene TRBV5-1 combines with J gene TRBJ2-7, with 9 bases that match TRBD1. Germline CDR1 and CDR2: SGHRS and YFSETQ. CDR3 length: 14 amino acids. The trim removed 4 bases at V and 2 bases at J, leaving 4 bases unmatched. The DNA for the CDR3 is TGCGCCAGCAGCGTAACAGGGGGCCCCTACGAGCAGTACTTC. Amino acids: CASSVTGGPYEQYF.

This chain links TRBV7-8 with TRBJ2-1; 14 bases align to TRBD2. Germline CDR1 is SGHVS and CDR2 is FQNEAQ. V trimming: 6 bases; J trimming: 1 base; junction bases outside the gene matches: 11. CDR3 length: 19 amino acids. The CDR3 DNA is TGTGCCAGCAGTCCTCCACCGGGACTAGCGGGAGTATCCTACAATGAGCAGTTCTTC. Protein sequence: CASSPPPGLAGVSYNEQFF.

This sequence joins TRBV6-6 and TRBJ2-3; the D gene is possibly TRBD1 (6 bases). The CDR3 is 16 amino acids. Trimming took off 7 bases at V and 3 bases at J, with 20 bases between the two ends. CDR1 is MNHNY and CDR2 is SVGAGI in the germline V gene (reference sequence). In DNA, the CDR3 is TGTGCCAGCACCCCCATGAGTGGCAGGGGAACAGATACGCAGTATTTT. It specifies CASTPMSGRGTDTQYF.